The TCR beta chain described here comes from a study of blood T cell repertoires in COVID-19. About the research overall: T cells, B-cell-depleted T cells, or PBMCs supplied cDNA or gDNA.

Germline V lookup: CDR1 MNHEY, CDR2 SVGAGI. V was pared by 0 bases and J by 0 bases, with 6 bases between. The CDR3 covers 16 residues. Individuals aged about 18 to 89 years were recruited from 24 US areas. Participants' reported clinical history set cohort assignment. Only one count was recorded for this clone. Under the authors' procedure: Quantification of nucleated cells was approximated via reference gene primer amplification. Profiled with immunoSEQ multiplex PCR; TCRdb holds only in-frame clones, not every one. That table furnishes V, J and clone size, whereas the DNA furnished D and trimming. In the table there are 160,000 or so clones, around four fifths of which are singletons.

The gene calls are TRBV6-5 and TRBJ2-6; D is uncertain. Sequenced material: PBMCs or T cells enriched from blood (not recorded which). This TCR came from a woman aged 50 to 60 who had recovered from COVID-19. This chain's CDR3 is CASSYSFSSGANVLTF. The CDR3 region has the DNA TGTGCCAGCAGTTACTCGTTTAGCTCTGGGGCCAACGTCCTGACTTTC.